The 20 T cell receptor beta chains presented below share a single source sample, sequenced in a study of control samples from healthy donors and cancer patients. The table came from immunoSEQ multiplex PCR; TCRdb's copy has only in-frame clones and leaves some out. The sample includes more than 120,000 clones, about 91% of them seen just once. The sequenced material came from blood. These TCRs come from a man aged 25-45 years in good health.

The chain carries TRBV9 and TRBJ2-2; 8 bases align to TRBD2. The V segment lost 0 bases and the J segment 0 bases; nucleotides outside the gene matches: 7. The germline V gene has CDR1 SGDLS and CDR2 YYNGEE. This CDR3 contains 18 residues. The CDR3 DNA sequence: TGTGCCAGCAGCGTAGGGCCCGGGGGGGCCTCGAACACCGGGGAGCTGTTTTTT. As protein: CASSVGPGGASNTGELFF.

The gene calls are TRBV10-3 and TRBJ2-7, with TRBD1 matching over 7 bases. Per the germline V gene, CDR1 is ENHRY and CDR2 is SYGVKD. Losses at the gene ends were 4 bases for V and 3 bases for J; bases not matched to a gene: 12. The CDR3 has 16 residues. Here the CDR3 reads CAISVSGQESNYEQYF. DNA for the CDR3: TGTGCCATCAGTGTCTCTGGACAGGAAAGTAACTACGAGCAGTACTTC.

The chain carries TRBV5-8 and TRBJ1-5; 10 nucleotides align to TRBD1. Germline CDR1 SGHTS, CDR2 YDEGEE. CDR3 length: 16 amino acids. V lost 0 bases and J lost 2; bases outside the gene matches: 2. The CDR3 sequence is CASSLEGTGGNQPQHF. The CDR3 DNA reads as TGTGCCAGCAGCTTGGAGGGGACAGGGGGCAATCAGCCCCAGCATTTT. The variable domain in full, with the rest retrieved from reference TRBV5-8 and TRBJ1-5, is EAGVTQSPTHLIKTRGQQATLRCSPISGHTSVYWYQQALGLGLQFLLWYDEGEERNRGNFPPRFSGRQFPNYSSELNVNALELEDSALYLCASSLEGTGGNQPQHFGDGTRLSIL.

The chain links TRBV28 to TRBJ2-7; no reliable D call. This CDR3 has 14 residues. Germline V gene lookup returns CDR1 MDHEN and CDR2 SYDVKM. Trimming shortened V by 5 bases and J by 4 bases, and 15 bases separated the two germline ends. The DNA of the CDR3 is TGTGCCAGCAGTCGGTTCGGACGGACGTACGAGCAGTACTTC. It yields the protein CASSRFGRTYEQYF.

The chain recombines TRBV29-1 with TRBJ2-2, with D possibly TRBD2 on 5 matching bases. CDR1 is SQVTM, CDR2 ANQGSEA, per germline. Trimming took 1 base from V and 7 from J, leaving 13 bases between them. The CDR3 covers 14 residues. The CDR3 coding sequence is TGCAGCGTTGAAGTAGTCGGGGTGGACGGGGAGCTGTTTTTT. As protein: CSVEVVGVDGELFF.

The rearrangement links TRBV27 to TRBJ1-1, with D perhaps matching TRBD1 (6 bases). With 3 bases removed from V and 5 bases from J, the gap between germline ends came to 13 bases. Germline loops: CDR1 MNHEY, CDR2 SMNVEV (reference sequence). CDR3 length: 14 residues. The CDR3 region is CASSLQGLGTEAFF. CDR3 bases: TGTGCCAGCAGTTTGCAGGGGTTGGGGACTGAAGCTTTCTTT.

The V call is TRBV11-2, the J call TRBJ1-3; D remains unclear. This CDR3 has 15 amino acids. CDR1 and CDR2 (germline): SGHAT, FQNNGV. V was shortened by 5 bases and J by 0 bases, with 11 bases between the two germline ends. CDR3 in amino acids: CASSPGRRSGNTIYF. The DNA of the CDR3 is TGTGCCAGCAGCCCCGGACGCCGCTCTGGAAACACCATATATTTT.

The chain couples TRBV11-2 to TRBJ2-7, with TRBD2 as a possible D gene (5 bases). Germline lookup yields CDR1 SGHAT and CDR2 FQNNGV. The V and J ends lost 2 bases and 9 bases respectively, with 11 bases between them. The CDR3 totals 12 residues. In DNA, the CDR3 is TGTGCCAGCAGCTTAAGTTGGAGCGGGCAGTACTTC. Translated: CASSLSWSGQYF.

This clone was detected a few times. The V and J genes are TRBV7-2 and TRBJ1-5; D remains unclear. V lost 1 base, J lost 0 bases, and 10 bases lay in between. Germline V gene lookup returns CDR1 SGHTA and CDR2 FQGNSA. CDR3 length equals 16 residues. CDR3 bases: TGTGCCAGCAGCTTAGAAGGGAGCTATAGCAATCAGCCCCAGCATTTT. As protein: CASSLEGSYSNQPQHF.

The chain's CDR3 is CASSQEAYQATNEKLFF. CDR3 DNA: TGCGCCAGCAGCCAGGAGGCCTACCAGGCAACTAATGAAAAACTGTTTTTT. The chain combines TRBV4-1 with TRBJ1-4; D unresolved. This CDR3 spans 17 amino acids. V was pared by 3 bases and J by 0 bases, with 14 bases between. Germline CDR1 reads MGHRA; CDR2 reads YSYEKL.

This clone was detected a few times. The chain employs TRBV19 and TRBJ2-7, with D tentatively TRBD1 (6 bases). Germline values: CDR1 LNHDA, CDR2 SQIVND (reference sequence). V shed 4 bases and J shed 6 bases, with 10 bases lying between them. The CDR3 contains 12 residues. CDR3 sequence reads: CASSTRGGEQYF. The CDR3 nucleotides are TGTGCCAGTAGTACCAGGGGCGGCGAGCAGTACTTC.

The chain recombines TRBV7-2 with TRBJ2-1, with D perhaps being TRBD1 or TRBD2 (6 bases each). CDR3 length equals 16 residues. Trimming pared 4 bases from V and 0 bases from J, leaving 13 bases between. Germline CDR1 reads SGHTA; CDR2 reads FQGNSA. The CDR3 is CASSSHGGHSYNEQFF. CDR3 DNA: TGTGCCAGCAGCTCCCACGGGGGCCACTCCTACAATGAGCAGTTCTTC.

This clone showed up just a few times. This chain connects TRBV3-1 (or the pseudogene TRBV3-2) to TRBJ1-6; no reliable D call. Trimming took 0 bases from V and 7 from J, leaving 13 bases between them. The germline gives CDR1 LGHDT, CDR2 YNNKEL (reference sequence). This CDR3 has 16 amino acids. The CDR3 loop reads CASSQDRRSPNSPLHF. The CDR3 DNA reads TGTGCCAGCAGCCAAGATCGACGGAGCCCAAATTCACCCCTCCACTTT.

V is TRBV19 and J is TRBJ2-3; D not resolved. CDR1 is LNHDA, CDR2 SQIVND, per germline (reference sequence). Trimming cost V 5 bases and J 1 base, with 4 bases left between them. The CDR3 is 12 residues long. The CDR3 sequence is CASSAGTDTQYF. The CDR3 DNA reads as TGTGCCAGTAGTGCCGGCACAGATACGCAGTATTTT.

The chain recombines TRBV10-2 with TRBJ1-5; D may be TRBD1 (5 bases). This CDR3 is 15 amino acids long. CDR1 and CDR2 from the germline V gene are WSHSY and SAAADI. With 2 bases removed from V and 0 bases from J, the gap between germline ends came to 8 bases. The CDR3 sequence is CASSEQGVSNQPQHF. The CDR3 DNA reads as TGCGCCAGCAGTGAGCAAGGGGTTAGCAATCAGCCCCAGCATTTT.

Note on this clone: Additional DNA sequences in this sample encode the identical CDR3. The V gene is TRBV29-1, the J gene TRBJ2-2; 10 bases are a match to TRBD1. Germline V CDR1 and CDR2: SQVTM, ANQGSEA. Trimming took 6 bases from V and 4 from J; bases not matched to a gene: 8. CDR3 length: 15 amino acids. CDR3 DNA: TGCAGCGTGGGGGGGACAGGGGCAGGCACCGGGGAGCTGTTTTTT. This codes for CSVGGTGAGTGELFF.

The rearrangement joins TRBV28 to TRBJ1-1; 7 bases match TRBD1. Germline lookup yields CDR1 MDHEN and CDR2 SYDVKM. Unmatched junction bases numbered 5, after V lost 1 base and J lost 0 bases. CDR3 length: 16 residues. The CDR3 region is CASSLLWGTVNTEAFF. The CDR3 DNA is TGTGCCAGCAGTTTATTGTGGGGGACAGTGAACACTGAAGCTTTCTTT.

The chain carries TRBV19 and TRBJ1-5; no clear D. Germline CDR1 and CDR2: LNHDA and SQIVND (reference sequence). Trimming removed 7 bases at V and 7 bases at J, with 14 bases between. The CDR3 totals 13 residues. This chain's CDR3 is CASNTAGRQPQHF. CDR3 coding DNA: TGTGCCAGTAATACCGCGGGCAGGCAGCCCCAGCATTTT.

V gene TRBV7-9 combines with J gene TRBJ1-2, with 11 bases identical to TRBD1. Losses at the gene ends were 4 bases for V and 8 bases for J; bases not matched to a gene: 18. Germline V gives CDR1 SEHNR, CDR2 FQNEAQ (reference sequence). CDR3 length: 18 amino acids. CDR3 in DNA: TGTGCCAGCAGCTCACGAAACCGGGACAGGGGGTGGTCGGGCGGCTACACCTTC. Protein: CASSSRNRDRGWSGGYTF.

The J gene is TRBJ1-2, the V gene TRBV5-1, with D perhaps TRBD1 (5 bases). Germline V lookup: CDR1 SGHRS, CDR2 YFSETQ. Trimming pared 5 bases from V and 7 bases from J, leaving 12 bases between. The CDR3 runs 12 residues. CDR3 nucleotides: TGCGCCAGCAGTTGGGGGAACGGTGGCTACACCTTC. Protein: CASSWGNGGYTF. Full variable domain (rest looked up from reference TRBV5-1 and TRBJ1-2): KAGVTQTPRYLIKTRGQQVTLSCSPISGHRSVSWYQQTPGQGLQFLFEYFSETQRNKGNFPGRFSGRQFSNSRSEMNVSTLELGDSALYLCASSWGNGGYTFGSGTRLTVV.